A single TCR beta chain is shown here with its context. In germline, CDR1 is LNHDA, CDR2 SQIVND (reference sequence). Trimming stripped 1 base from V and 2 bases from J, with 6 bases between. This CDR3 comprises 14 residues. The data were obtained in a study of blood T cell repertoires in COVID-19. Background on the study: Acute and convalescent COVID-19 samples came from the United States, Italy and Spain. T cells, B-cell-depleted T cells, or PBMCs provided the cDNA or gDNA that served as material.

In the authors' workflow: Reference gene primer amplification in the assay estimated nucleated cell counts. Some clones are missing from TCRdb's copy, which holds only in-frame ones; the method was immunoSEQ multiplex PCR. V, J and clone size are those of that table, while D and trimming were read from the DNA. The sample lists tens of thousands of clones; around 84% were seen once. The V gene is TRBV19, the J gene TRBJ2-1; D is perhaps TRBD2 (5 bases). The source of this sequence is a human donor in a cohort sampled during active COVID-19. Specimen: peripheral blood. This CDR3 is CASSIGTPYNEQFF. DNA of the CDR3: TGTGCCAGTAGTATAGGGACTCCCTACAATGAGCAGTTCTTC.